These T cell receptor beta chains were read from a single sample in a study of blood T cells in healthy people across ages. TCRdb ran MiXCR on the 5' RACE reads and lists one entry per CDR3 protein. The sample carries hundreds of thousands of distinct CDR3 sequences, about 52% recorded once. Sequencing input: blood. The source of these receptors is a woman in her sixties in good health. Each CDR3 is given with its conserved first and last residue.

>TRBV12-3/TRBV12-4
CASTINHKQFF
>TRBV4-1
CASSQGLTGELGEKLFF
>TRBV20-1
CSARVPALYNEQFF
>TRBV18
CASSPEIGANYGYTF
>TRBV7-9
CASSSDRTTKNIQYF
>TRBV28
CASSYAGLASTDTQYF
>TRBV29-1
CSVELALQYNEQFF
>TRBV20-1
CSASASGRSETQYF
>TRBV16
CASSPKDLGNSPLHF
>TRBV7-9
CASSLVVGSVGEQYF
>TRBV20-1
CSSVAGAGANVLTF
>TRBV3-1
CASSHTGASLRTDTQYF
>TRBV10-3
CAISDAAGGPYEQYF
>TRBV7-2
CASSLTIRVGNSPLHF
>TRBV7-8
CASSHQTVPDTQYF
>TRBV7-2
CASSIFSLEQFF
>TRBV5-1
CASSLVAGTYNEQFF
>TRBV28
CASSLNTVNLQYF
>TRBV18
CASSPEAGLNSPLHF
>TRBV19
CASSIYAGDPDTQYF
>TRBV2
CASSERRVPTDTQYF
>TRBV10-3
CAISDQVSGRDNEQFF
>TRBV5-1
CASSVGQGRIIETQYF
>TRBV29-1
CSVEGEGRETQYF
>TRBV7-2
CASTLGVGYNEQFF
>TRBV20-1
CSARRTGMGTYEQYF
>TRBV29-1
CSGLGTSGHYNEQFF
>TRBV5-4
CASSLGTSGTYNEQFF
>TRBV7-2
CASNIQVSSYNEQFF
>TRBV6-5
CASSYLDRDDNEQFF
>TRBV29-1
CSAGGGGPKETQYF
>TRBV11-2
CASSDRRGNYGYTF
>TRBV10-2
CASSGLGMNTEAFF
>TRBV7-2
CASSFSGGREFF
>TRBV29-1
CSVVLAGNQAYEQYF
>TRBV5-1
CASSRRGPDEQFF
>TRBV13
CASSLGEYNEKLFF
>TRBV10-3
CAISEDYRYEQYF
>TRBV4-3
CASSQEWGPGEKLFF
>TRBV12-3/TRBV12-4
CANSLRREGYNEQFF
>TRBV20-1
CSARDPGQGGYGYTF
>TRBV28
CASSSIMGGSYGYTF
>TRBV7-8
CASNLGPVLRTDTQYF
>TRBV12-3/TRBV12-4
CASSLRGGVNTEAFF
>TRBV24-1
CATSPGPLRYEQYF
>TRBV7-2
CASSSESIQYF
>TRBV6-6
CASRPSGNRYNEQFF
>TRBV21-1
CASTRTGQGASYEQYF
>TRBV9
CASSVAGLGSDSPLHF
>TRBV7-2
CASSLAGGLHIQYF
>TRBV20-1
CSASPGSYNEQFF
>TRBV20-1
CSATKTGNNEQFF
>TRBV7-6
CASSTQYTGELFF
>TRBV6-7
CASSYGGRRYEQYF
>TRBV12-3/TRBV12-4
CASSLGGTPQHF